Listed below are T cell receptor beta chains from one sample, sequenced in a study of blood T cell repertoires in COVID-19. Sequencing used immunoSEQ multiplex PCR; TCRdb keeps in-frame clones, though not all of them. The sample has 95,000 to 110,000 clones; about 89% are singletons. The sample taken for sequencing was peripheral blood. All receptors come from a woman aged 60-70 years with acute or convalescent COVID-19. The CDR3 runs from the conserved cysteine through the conserved F or W. Each record gives: D gene, J gene, V gene, CDR3 DNA, CDR3 protein. D genes are given only for firm matches.

-	TRBJ1-3	TRBV19	TGTGCCAGTTCGGGGGGAGGTGGAAACACCATATATTTT	CASSGGGGNTIYF
-	TRBJ2-3	TRBV18	TGTGCCAGCTCACCACCGGAGGGCCGTGATACGCAGTATTTT	CASSPPEGRDTQYF
-	TRBJ2-1	TRBV12-5	TGTGCTAGTGGTTTGGGGGGGGTTAGTTATGAGCAGTTCTTC	CASGLGGVSYEQFF
TRBD1	TRBJ2-1	TRBV7-9	TGTGCCAGCAGCCGTACCGGGACAGCTTACAATGAGCAGTTCTTC	CASSRTGTAYNEQFF
-	TRBJ1-1	TRBV9	TGTGCCACGGCCGGGACAAAGATGAACACTGAAGCTTTCTTT	CATAGTKMNTEAFF
TRBD1	TRBJ2-2	TRBV7-6	TGTGCCAGCAGCCCCCGACAGGGGAGTAACACCGGGGAGCTGTTTTTT	CASSPRQGSNTGELFF
TRBD1	TRBJ2-2	TRBV2	TGTGCCAGATGGACAGGGGGGACCGGGGAGCTGTTTTTT	CARWTGGTGELFF
-	TRBJ1-4	TRBV7-9	TGTGCCAGCAGCCTAAATGAAAAACTGTTTTTT	CASSLNEKLFF
-	TRBJ1-6	TRBV30	TGTGCCTGGAGTAAGGAGGGTTTCGGTTCACCCCTCCACTTT	CAWSKEGFGSPLHF
TRBD2	TRBJ2-3	TRBV2	TGTGCCAGCAGTGATGCGGTAGCGGGAGGCTCGGATACGCAGTATTTT	CASSDAVAGGSDTQYF